This T cell receptor beta chain was documented in a study of blood T cell repertoires in COVID-19. TCRdb keeps only in-frame clones here, not all; method: immunoSEQ multiplex PCR. The repertoire has about 430,000 clones, 70% to 90% of them found once; the top ten carry less than 0.95%. Source material: peripheral blood. This clonotype was obtained from a man between 18 and 35 years old with COVID-19, enrolled during active disease.

CDR3: CSAWARTEAFF. For the CDR3, the DNA is TGCAGTGCCTGGGCCCGGACTGAAGCTTTCTTT. V gene TRBV29-1 combines with J gene TRBJ1-1; D remains ambiguous. Germline CDR1 is SQVTM and CDR2 is ANQGSEA. The CDR3 length is 11 residues.